This TCR beta chain was observed in a study of CD8 T cells in ankylosing spondylitis. CDR1 SQVTM and CDR2 ANQGSEA come from the germline V gene. V shed 4 bases and J shed 1 base, with 10 bases lying between them. The CDR3 spans 13 residues. TCRdb itself ran the 5' RACE reads through MiXCR, one entry per CDR3 protein. The sample has 100,000 to 150,000 distinct CDR3 sequences; approximately 9.7% are singletons. General study results and limits: Significant enrichment of disease-linked clones was reported in matched ankylosing spondylitis synovial fluid. Researchers report that disease-linked clones proved CD8+ and relatively rare in peripheral blood. Seemingly distinctive of ankylosing spondylitis blood was a TCR beta motif formed by eight highly homologous variants.

This clonotype showed up many times. Its cognate antigen is unknown. The sequence was collected from a male donor with ankylosing spondylitis or in good health (not recorded which). Input material: blood, either unsorted or a sorted T cell fraction (not recorded which). V gene TRBV29-1 combines with J gene TRBJ1-1; D gene uncertain. The CDR3 DNA sequence: TGCAGCGTTGGTAAGGTGGGGAACACTGAAGCTTTCTTT. Translation: CSVGKVGNTEAFF.